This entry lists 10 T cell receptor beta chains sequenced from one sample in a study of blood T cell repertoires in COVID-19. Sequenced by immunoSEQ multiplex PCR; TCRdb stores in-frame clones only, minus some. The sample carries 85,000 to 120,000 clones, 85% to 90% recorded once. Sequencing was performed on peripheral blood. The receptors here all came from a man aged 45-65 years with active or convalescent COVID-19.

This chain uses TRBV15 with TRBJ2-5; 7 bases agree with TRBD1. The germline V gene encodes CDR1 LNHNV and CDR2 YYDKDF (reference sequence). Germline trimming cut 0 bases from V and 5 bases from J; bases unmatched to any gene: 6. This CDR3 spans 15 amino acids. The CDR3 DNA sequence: TGTGCCACCAGCAGAGATAGGACAGGATTGGAGACCCAGTACTTC. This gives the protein CATSRDRTGLETQYF.

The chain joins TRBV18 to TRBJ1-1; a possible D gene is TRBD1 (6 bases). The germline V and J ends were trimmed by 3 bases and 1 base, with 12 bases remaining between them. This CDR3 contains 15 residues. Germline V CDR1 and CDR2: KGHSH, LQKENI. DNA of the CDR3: TGTGCCAGCTCACCGATTCAGGACAGGAACACTGAAGCTTTCTTT. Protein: CASSPIQDRNTEAFF.

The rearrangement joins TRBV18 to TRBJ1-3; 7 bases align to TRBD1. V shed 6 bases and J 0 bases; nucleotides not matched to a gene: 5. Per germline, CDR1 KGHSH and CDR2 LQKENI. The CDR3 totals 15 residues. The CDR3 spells CASSAGQFSGNTIYF. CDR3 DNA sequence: TGTGCCAGCTCCGCGGGACAGTTCTCTGGAAACACCATATATTTT.

This CDR3 reads CASSLSGGDTGELFF. The DNA of the CDR3 is TGCGCCAGCAGCTTGTCGGGGGGAGACACCGGGGAGCTGTTTTTT. The rearrangement links TRBV5-1 to TRBJ2-2; TRBD2 matches at 7 bases. Trimming removed 1 base from V and 3 bases from J; junction bases left unmatched: 3. The CDR3 length is 15 residues. CDR1 is SGHRS, CDR2 YFSETQ, per germline.

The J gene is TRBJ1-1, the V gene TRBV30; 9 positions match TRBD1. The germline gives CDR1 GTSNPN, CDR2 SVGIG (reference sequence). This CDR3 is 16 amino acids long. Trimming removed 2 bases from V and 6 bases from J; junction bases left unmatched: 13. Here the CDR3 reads CAWSTRTGAPRAEAFF. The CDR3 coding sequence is TGTGCCTGGAGTACCCGGACAGGGGCCCCCCGGGCTGAAGCTTTCTTT.

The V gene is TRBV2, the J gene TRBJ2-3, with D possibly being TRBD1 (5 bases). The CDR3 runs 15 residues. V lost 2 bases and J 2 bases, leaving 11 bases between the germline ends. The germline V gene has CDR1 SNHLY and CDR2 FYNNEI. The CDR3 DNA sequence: TGTGCCAGCAGTGAACTCGCAGGGCCCACAGATACGCAGTATTTT. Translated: CASSELAGPTDTQYF.

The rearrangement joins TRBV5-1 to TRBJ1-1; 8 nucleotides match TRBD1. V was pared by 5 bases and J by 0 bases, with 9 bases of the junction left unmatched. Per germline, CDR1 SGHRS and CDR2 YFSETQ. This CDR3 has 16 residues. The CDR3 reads CASRKTTGALNTEAFF. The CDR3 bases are TGCGCCAGCAGAAAGACGACAGGGGCCTTGAACACTGAAGCTTTCTTT.

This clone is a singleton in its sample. CDR3 sequence (DNA): TGCGCCAGCACCCTGACAAACAAGGACAATGAGCAGTTCTTC. This codes for CASTLTNKDNEQFF. The chain couples TRBV5-1 to TRBJ2-1; D remains unclear. Germline CDR1 SGHRS, CDR2 YFSETQ. The CDR3 runs 14 residues. V was shortened by 6 bases and J by 5 bases, with 15 bases between the two germline ends.

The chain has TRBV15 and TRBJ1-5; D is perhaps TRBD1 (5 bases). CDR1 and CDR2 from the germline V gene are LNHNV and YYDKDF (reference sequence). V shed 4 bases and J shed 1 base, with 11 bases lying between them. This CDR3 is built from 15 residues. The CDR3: CATSTQGLSNQPQHF. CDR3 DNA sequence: TGTGCCACCAGCACCCAGGGCCTCAGCAATCAGCCCCAGCATTTT.

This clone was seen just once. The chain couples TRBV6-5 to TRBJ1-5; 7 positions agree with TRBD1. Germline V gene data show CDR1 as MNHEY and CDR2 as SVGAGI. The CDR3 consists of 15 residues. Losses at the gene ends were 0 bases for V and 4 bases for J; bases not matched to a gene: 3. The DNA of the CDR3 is TGTGCCAGCAGTTACTCCCGGGACAGAAATCAGCCCCAGCATTTT. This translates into CASSYSRDRNQPQHF.